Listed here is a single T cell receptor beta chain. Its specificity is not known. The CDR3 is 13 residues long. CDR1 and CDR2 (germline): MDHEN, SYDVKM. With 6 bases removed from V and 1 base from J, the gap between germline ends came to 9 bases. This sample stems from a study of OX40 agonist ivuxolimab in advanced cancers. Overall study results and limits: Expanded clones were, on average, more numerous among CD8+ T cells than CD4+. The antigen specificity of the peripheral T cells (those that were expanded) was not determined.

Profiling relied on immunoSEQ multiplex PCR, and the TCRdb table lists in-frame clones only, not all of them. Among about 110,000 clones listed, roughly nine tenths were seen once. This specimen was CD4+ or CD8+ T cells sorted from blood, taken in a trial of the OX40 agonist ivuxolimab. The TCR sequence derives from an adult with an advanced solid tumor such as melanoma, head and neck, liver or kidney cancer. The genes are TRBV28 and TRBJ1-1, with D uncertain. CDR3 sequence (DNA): TGTGCCAGCAGCTTAGACGGGAACACTGAAGCTTTCTTT. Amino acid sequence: CASSLDGNTEAFF. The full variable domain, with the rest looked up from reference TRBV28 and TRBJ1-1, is DVKVTQSSRYLVKRTGEKVFLECVQDMDHENMFWYRQDPGLGLRLIYFSYDVKMKEKGDIPEGYSVSREKKERFSLILESASTNQTSMYLCASSLDGNTEAFFGQGTRLTVV.